This T cell receptor (beta chain) was observed in a study of shared clonotypes between healthy human individuals. The CDR3 is made up of 17 amino acids. Germline CDR1 and CDR2: MNHEY and SMNVEV (reference sequence). V lost 6 bases and J 1 base, leaving 19 bases between the germline ends. Sequencing was performed with immunoSEQ multiplex PCR; in TCRdb, only in-frame clones are kept and a portion is missing. The sample lists a few million clones; more than 80% were seen once. This clone was found once. The rearrangement uses TRBV27 and TRBJ2-4; D is ambiguous. Sequencing used naive CD4+ T cells from PBMCs. This sample's subset: CD45RA+ positively selected. This sequence was found in a man in his late teens or twenties in good health. Some clones in this sample may be carry-over from other donors' samples. The CDR3 DNA reads TGTGCCAGCAGCCTTTTGGGCCGCGGTACGGCCAAAAACATTCAGTACTTC. Amino acids: CASSLLGRGTAKNIQYF.